Described below is a single T cell receptor (beta chain) sequence and its context. The antigen it binds to is not known. One base away there is no much larger clone; base qualities are not given. Donors were healthy HIV-negative adults with no recently reported acute infections or vaccinations. Every donor was a Caucasian adult residing in Nashville, Tennessee, USA. Magnetic negative selection was used to enrich CD4+ T cells, after which naive cells were positively selected on CD45RA and the negative fraction became the memory subset. Blood was collected by leukapheresis, and PBMCs were isolated by Ficoll-Histopaque density gradient centrifugation and then cryopreserved in liquid nitrogen vapor phase. Analytical flow cytometry was used to check the purity and quantity of each magnetically sorted T cell population. From each sorted fraction, genomic DNA was isolated and quantified by UV absorbance on a Nanodrop 2000c.

TCR CDR3 regions were amplified from genomic DNA by multiplex PCR using the deep immunoSEQ assay. Extracted genomic DNA from each cell subset was spread evenly across all wells of several immunoSEQ 96-well plates, with each plate serving as a replicate. For sorted subsets, each replicate PCR was loaded with roughly 190 ng genomic DNA, equivalent to 30,000 to 35,000 T cell genomes. The purified libraries were quantified using a Qubit 3.0 fluorometer, sized with a Bioanalyzer 2100, and then quantified again using the KAPA Library Quantification kit. A separate single-read 150-cycle Illumina NextSeq 550 flow cell was used to sequence each immunoSEQ 96-well plate. The authors' analysis ran thus. Because the immunoSEQ output held only junctional sequences and lacked quality scores, the filtering could not match the filtering applied to full-length reads. To assign V/J genes and CDR3, sequences were annotated using PyIR, a Python wrapper for IgBLAST v1.9, with IMGT germline references. Reads were filtered out if the reads had weak V/J assignments (E-value above 1e-6), no CDR3, stop codons, out-of-frame junctions, or ambiguous translated residues. V3J clonotypes were defined as sequences sharing an identical inferred V gene, J gene, and CDR3 amino acid sequence. The percentage overlap between two repertoires was calculated by dividing the number of shared unique clonotypes by the size of the smaller repertoire. Richness of each repertoire was evaluated using RTK rarefaction, the Chao1 estimator, and Recon v2.1 estimates of unobserved clonotypes. For all TCRbeta clonotypes obtained by the gDNA method from a few donors, generation probabilities were computed with OLGA. TCRdb mirrors the immuneACCESS table, restricted to in-frame sequences. Some clones are absent from its copies; in checked studies, under half trace to an unresolved V gene, and the reason for the others is unknown. The V and J calls and clone size come from that table; D and trimming were worked out from the DNA. In all, the sample holds approximately 2,300,000 clones, and 85% to 95% of those were seen once. Jointly, the top ten make up 0.37% of the sample.

These data come from a study of shared clonotypes between healthy human individuals (dated by TCRdb to 2020 to 2022). Some background on the complete study: The cohort included three men and a couple of women between 18 and 49 years of age. Per donor, three plates each were used for CD4 naive and CD4 memory, two for CD8 naive, and one for CD8 memory. Blood TCR repertoires of a handful of healthy adults were deeply sequenced to estimate repertoire size and the extent of clonotype sharing between individuals. Each donor's leukapheresis produced roughly between about 0.9 and 9.5 billion PBMCs. To increase sequencing depth and limit assay-specific biases, TCR repertoire library preparation and sequencing were carried out by different laboratories using diverse techniques. The paper as a whole reports these results and caveats: Only blood was sampled, and tissue TCR repertoires likely differ from those in blood. Pairwise subsampling indicated that sequencing depth was expected to affect the degree of clonotype sharing among donors. Larger estimated clonotype richness was generally found for naive subsets than for memory subsets. When several donors were compared, the shared fraction of clonotypes was about 5.2% for naive CD4, approximately 3.5% for naive CD8, 2% to 2.5% for memory CD4, and less than 0.45% for memory CD8. Rarefaction of sorted-subset datasets indicated incomplete sequencing despite the large sequencing depth. Clonotypes shared by all four sorted-subset donors showed higher generation probabilities than non-shared clonotypes. Because the study included only a small number of donors, the genetic and exposure-history diversity represented was limited.

V is clipped by 5 bases and J by 4 bases, and the sequence between their germline boundaries is 18 bases long. The CDR3 runs 16 residues from the cysteine to the phenylalanine. Only the CDR3 DNA stays, 48 bases, in frame from base 1. As encoded in the germline V gene, CDR1 is SNHLY while CDR2 is FYNNEI. Here the chain combines TRBV2 and TRBJ1-5, and possibly TRBD1, on 5 matching bases. The sequence was collected from a man aged 18 to 30 in good health. Some clones in this sample may be carry-over from other donors' samples. Sequencing input: naive CD4+ T cells from PBMCs. In light of the paper, this sample's cell subset or site label describes: CD45RA+ positively selected. This receptor has the CDR3 CASSSTDSGVNQPQHF. In nucleotides, the sequence is TGTGCCAGCAGTTCCACCGACAGCGGGGTTAATCAGCCCCAGCATTTT.